The entry below describes one T cell receptor (beta chain). This entry comes from a study of CD8 T cells in Susac syndrome. Reverse transcription used roughly 0.45 to 1 ug RNA and random hexamers. TCR beta CDR3 was amplified by immunoSEQ covering 54 Vbeta and 13 Jbeta. TCRdb reprocessed the immunoSEQ multiplex PCR reads via MiXCR and lists one record per CDR3 protein. The sample yields about 180,000 distinct CDR3 sequences, around 96% seen once. The V gene lost 2 bases and the J gene lost 8 bases, with 13 bases spanning the gap. This CDR3 spans 14 amino acids. The V gene's germline CDR1 is MGHDK and CDR2 SYGVNS. CD8+ and CD4+ blood T cells underwent TCR beta sequencing. The patients serving as multiple sclerosis controls were treatment-naive. They had stable or active relapsing-remitting disease and fulfilled revised McDonald criteria. Negative isolation yielded CD8+ and CD4+ T cells; FACS enriched TEMRA cells.

The sequence was collected from a human donor with multiple sclerosis. The specimen was CD8+ T cells from PBMCs. The chain recombines TRBV25-1 with TRBJ2-1; D possibly matches TRBD1 or TRBD2 (5 bases each). CDR3: CASSERSRGDEQFF. CDR3 bases: TGTGCCAGCAGTGAACGTTCCCGGGGCGATGAGCAGTTCTTC.